The 12 T cell receptor beta chains below were found in one sample sequenced in a study of T-cell reconstitution after alpha-beta-depleted transplantation in children. Construction of the TCRbeta library involved unique molecular identifiers. TCRdb reprocessed the PCR reads with MiXCR, giving one entry per CDR3 protein. The top ten clones hold over 25% of a sample with about 980,000 distinct CDR3 sequences, 25% to 30% of them seen once. This material consisted of PBMCs, mostly from graft donor cells, taken 360 days after TCRalphabeta/CD19-depleted stem cell transplant. All receptors derive from a boy under two years old who had a stem cell transplant for SCID, so the T cells may come from the graft donor.

This clonotype was recorded many times. The chain is built from TRBV7-2 and TRBJ2-7, with D uncertain. Germline CDR1 is SGHTA and CDR2 is FQGNSA. V lost 1 base, J lost 1 base, and 8 bases lay in between. This CDR3 contains 14 residues. The chain's CDR3 is CASSLDGVSYEQYF. For the CDR3, the DNA is TGTGCCAGCAGCTTAGATGGAGTTTCCTACGAGCAGTACTTC.

The rearrangement joins TRBV19 to TRBJ2-2; 8 bases are a match to TRBD2. Germline values: CDR1 LNHDA, CDR2 SQIVND (reference sequence). This CDR3 comprises 16 residues. After removal of 3 bases from V and 1 base from J, the junction contained 4 bases not matched to a gene. The CDR3 DNA reads as TGTGCCAGTAGTATCCCGCTAGCGGGGAACACCGGGGAGCTGTTTTTT. Residues: CASSIPLAGNTGELFF.

Only a few counts were recorded for this clonotype. V is TRBV20-1 and J is TRBJ2-1; 11 bases line up with TRBD2. V dropped 5 bases and J dropped 0; count of bases not matched to a gene: 3. Germline V CDR1 and CDR2: DFQATT, SNEGSKA (reference sequence). The CDR3 has 15 amino acids. The CDR3 region is CSAWTSGRSYNEQFF. The CDR3 nucleotides read TGCAGTGCTTGGACTAGCGGGCGCTCCTACAATGAGCAGTTCTTC.

This chain links TRBV11-2 with TRBJ2-3; 10 bases fit TRBD2. The CDR3 is 19 amino acids. The germline V gene has CDR1 SGHAT and CDR2 FQNNGV. J gave up 6 bases and V 1 base, and 16 bases lay outside the gene matches. The CDR3 sequence is CASSLVSPWTSGPEDTQYF. As DNA, the CDR3 is TGTGCCAGCAGCTTAGTTTCCCCATGGACTAGCGGCCCTGAGGATACGCAGTATTTT. The full variable domain, in which reference TRBV11-2 and TRBJ2-3 provide the parts outside the CDR3, is EAGVAQSPRYKIIEKRQSVAFWCNPISGHATLYWYQQILGQGPKLLIQFQNNGVVDDSQLPKDRFSAERLKGVDSTLKIQPAKLEDSAVYLCASSLVSPWTSGPEDTQYFGPGTRLTVL.

This clonotype was detected only a few times. V is TRBV15 and J is TRBJ1-1, with no clear D. V lost 0 bases to trimming and J lost 0 bases, with 17 bases between them. The CDR3 sequence is 18 residues long. Germline-derived CDR1 and CDR2 are LNHNV and YYDKDF (reference sequence). CDR3 DNA sequence: TGTGCCACCAGCAGAGATGGGATTCGGCCTATCATGAACACTGAAGCTTTCTTT. Its protein is CATSRDGIRPIMNTEAFF.

V and J are TRBV5-1 and TRBJ1-2; 7 bases are a match to TRBD1. The V and J ends lost 5 bases and 11 bases, in that order; junction bases with no gene match: 6. Germline assignment: CDR1 SGHRS and CDR2 YFSETQ. CDR3 length: 11 residues. The CDR3 DNA reads as TGCGCCAGCAGGGTGGGACAGAATTACACCTTC. This codes for CASRVGQNYTF. Full variable domain (remainder filled in from reference TRBV5-1 and TRBJ1-2): KAGVTQTPRYLIKTRGQQVTLSCSPISGHRSVSWYQQTPGQGLQFLFEYFSETQRNKGNFPGRFSGRQFSNSRSEMNVSTLELGDSALYLCASRVGQNYTFGSGTRLTVV.

The chain is built from TRBV6-1 and TRBJ2-1, with 11 bases aligning to TRBD2. Trimming removed 5 bases from V and 4 bases from J; junction bases left unmatched: 10. The CDR3 covers 17 residues. The V gene's germline CDR1 is MNHNS and CDR2 SASEGT. CDR3 sequence (DNA): TGTGCCAGCAGTCCTACTAGCGGGGGTTTTTTGTACAATGAGCAGTTCTTC. Its protein is CASSPTSGGFLYNEQFF.

The chain joins TRBV2 to TRBJ2-3, with D tentatively TRBD1 or TRBD2 (5 bases each). Germline V gives CDR1 SNHLY, CDR2 FYNNEI. CDR3 length: 13 residues. The V end lost 6 bases, the J end lost 4 bases, and 11 bases lay between the germline ends. CDR3 sequence (DNA): TGTGCCAGCAGGGGACCGGTCGCAGATACGCAGTATTTT. As protein: CASRGPVADTQYF. Combining the CDR3 with reference TRBV2 and TRBJ2-3 gives the whole variable domain EPEVTQTPSHQVTQMGQEVILRCVPISNHLYFYWYRQILGQKVEFLVSFYNNEISEKSEIFDDQFSVERPDGSNFTLKIRSTKLEDSAMYFCASRGPVADTQYFGPGTRLTVL.

This clonotype was recorded a few times. The V gene is TRBV4-3, the J gene TRBJ2-1; D remains ambiguous. Germline V CDR1 and CDR2: LGHNA, YSLEER. The V end was cut by 0 bases, the J end by 5 bases, with 14 bases between. The CDR3 consists of 16 residues. CDR3 in DNA: TGCGCCAGCAGCCAAGATGTCCCCTGGTCGCACAATGAGCAGTTCTTC. It encodes CASSQDVPWSHNEQFF.

CDR3 region: CASGKNWDRGSSGYTF. Written as DNA, the CDR3 is TGTGCCAGTGGTAAAAACTGGGACAGGGGGTCGAGTGGCTACACCTTC. V and J are TRBV19 and TRBJ1-2, with 11 bases lining up with TRBD1. The CDR3 has 16 amino acids. Germline V gene lookup returns CDR1 LNHDA and CDR2 SQIVND (reference sequence). The V gene end was trimmed by 8 bases and the J gene end by 7 bases; junction bases not matched to a gene: 15. Complete variable domain (other parts from reference TRBV19 and TRBJ1-2): DGGITQSPKYLFRKEGQNVTLSCEQNLNHDAMYWYRQDPGQGLRLIYYSQIVNDFQKGDIAEGYSVSREKKESFPLTVTSAQKNPTAFYLCASGKNWDRGSSGYTFGSGTRLTVV.

The chain carries TRBV25-1 and TRBJ2-7; D call uncertain. Germline V lookup: CDR1 MGHDK, CDR2 SYGVNS. The V end was cut by 1 base, the J end by 2 bases, with 6 bases between. The CDR3 is made up of 13 amino acids. The CDR3, as DNA: TGTGCCAGCAGTGAATGTAGGGCCTACGAGCAGTACTTC. Encoded protein: CASSECRAYEQYF.

The chain couples TRBV29-1 to TRBJ2-7; TRBD2 might be the D (6 bases). The CDR3 runs 13 residues. V was pared by 5 bases and J by 2 bases, with 13 bases between. Germline V gene sequence: CDR1 SQVTM, CDR2 ANQGSEA. CDR3: CSVMGLYTYEQYF. CDR3 nucleotide sequence: TGCAGCGTTATGGGACTGTACACCTACGAGCAGTACTTC.